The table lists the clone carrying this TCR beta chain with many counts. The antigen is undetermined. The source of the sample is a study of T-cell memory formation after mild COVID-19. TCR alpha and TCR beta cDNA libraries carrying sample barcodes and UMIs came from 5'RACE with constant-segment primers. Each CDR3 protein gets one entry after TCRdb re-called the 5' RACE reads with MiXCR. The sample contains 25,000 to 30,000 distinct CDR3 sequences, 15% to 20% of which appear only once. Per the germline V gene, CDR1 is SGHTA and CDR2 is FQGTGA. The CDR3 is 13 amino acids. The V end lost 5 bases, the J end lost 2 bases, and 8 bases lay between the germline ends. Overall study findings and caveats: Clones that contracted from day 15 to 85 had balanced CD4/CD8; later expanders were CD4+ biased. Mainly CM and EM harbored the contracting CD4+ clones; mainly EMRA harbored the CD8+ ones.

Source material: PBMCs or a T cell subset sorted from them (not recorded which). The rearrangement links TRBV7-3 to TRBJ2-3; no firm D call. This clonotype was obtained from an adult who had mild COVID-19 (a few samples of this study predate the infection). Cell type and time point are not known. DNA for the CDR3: TGTGCCAGCAGCCTCACTTACACAGATACGCAGTATTTT. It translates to CASSLTYTDTQYF.